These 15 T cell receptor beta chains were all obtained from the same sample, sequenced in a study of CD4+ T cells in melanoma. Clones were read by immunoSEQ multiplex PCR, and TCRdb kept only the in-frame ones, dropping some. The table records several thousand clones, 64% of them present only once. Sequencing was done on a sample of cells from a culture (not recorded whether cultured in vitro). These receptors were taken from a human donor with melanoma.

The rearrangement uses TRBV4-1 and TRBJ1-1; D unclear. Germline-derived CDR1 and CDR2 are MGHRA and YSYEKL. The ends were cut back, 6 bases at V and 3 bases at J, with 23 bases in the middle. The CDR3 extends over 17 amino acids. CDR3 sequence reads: CASSEHLRHSVDTEAFF. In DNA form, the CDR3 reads TGCGCCAGCAGTGAGCATCTGAGACACTCTGTCGACACTGAAGCTTTCTTT.

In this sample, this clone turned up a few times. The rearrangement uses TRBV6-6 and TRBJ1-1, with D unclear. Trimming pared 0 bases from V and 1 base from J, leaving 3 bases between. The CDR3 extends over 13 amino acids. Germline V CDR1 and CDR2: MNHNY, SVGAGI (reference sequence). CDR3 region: CASSYSQNTEAFF. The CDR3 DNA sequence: TGTGCCAGCAGTTACTCTCAGAACACTGAAGCTTTCTTT.

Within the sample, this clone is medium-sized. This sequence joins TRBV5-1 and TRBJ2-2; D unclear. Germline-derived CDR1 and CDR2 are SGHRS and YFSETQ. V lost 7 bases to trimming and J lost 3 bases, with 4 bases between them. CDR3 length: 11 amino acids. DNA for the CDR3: TGCGCCAGCCAAGACACCGGGGAGCTGTTTTTT. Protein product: CASQDTGELFF.

DNA of the CDR3: TGCGCCAGCAGTGACAACTCCTACGAGCAGTACTTC. This encodes CASSDNSYEQYF. The genes are TRBV10-1 and TRBJ2-7; D remains ambiguous. CDR3 length equals 12 residues. Trimming took off 3 bases at V and 0 bases at J, with 3 bases between the two ends. Germline CDR1 WNHNN, CDR2 SYGVQD (reference sequence).

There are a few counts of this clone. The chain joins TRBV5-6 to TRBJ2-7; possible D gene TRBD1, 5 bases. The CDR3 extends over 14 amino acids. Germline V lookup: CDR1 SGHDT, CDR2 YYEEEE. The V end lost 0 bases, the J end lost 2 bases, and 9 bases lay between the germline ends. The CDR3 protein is CASSLVGATYEQYF. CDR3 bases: TGTGCCAGCAGCTTGGTAGGGGCGACCTACGAGCAGTACTTC.

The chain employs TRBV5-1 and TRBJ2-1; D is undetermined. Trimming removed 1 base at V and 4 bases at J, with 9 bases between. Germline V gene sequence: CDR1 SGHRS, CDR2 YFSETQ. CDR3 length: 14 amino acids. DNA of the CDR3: TGCGCCAGCAGCTTGTTCGCGGAATACAATGAGCAGTTCTTC. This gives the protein CASSLFAEYNEQFF.

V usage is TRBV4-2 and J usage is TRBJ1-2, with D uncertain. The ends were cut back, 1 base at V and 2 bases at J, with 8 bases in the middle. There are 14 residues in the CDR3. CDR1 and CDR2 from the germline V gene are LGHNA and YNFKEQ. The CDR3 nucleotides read TGTGCCAGCAGCCAAGCGAGCCCGAACTATGGCTACACCTTC. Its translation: CASSQASPNYGYTF.

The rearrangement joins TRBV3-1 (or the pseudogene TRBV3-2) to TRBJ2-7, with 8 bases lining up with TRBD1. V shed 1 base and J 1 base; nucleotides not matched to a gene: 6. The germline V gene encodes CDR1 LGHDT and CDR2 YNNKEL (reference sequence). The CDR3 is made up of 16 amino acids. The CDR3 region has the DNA TGTGCCAGCAGCCAAGCCGGACAGGGTGCATCCTACGAGCAGTACTTC. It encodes CASSQAGQGASYEQYF.

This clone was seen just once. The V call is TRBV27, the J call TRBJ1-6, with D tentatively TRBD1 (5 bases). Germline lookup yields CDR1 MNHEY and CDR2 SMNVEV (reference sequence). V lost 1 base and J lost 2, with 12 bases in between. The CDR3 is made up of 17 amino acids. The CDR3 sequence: CASSLWEGITYNSPLHF. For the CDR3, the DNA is TGTGCCAGCAGTTTATGGGAGGGGATCACCTATAATTCACCCCTCCACTTT.

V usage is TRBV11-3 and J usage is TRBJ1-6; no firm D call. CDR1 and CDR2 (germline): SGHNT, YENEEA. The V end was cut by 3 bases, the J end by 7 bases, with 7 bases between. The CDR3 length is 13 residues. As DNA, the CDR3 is TGTGCCAGCAGCTTGCAGGAGAATTCACCCCTCCACTTT. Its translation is CASSLQENSPLHF.

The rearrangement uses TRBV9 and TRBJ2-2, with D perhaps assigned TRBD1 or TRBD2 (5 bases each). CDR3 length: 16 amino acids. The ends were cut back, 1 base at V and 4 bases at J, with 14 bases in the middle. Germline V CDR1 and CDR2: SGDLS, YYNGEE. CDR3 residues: CASSVQGALTTGELFF. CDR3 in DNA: TGTGCCAGCAGCGTACAGGGAGCCCTCACCACCGGGGAGCTGTTTTTT. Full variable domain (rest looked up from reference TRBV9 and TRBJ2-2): DSGVTQTPKHLITATGQRVTLRCSPRSGDLSVYWYQQSLDQGLQFLIQYYNGEERAKGNILERFSAQQFPDLHSELNLSSLELGDSALYFCASSVQGALTTGELFFGEGSRLTVL.

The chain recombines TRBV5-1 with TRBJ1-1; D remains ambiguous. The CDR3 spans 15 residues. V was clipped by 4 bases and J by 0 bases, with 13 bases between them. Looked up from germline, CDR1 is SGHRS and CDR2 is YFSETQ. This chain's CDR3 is CASSHEQLMNTEAFF. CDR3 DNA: TGCGCCAGCAGCCATGAACAGCTTATGAACACTGAAGCTTTCTTT.

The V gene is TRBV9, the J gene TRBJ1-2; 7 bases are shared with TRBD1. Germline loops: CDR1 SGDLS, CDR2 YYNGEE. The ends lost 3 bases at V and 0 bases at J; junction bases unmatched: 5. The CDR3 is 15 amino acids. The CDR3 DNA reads TGTGCCAGCAGCGGATACAGGGGCACTAACTATGGCTACACCTTC. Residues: CASSGYRGTNYGYTF.

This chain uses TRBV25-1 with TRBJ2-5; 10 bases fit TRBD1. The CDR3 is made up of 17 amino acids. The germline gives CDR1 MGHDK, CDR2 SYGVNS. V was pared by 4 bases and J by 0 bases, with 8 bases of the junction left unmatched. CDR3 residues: CASSATTGQGYQETQYF. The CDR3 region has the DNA TGTGCCAGCAGTGCCACAACGGGACAGGGGTACCAAGAGACCCAGTACTTC. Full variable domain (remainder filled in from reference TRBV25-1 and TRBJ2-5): EADIYQTPRYLVIGTGKKITLECSQTMGHDKMYWYQQDPGMELHLIHYSYGVNSTEKGDLSSESTVSRIRTEHFPLTLESARPSHTSQYLCASSATTGQGYQETQYFGPGTRLLVL.

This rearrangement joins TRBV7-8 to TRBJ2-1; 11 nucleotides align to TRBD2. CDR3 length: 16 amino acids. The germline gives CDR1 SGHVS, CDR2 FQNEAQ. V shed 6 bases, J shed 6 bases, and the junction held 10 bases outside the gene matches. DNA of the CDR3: TGTGCCAGCAGACTCAGACTAGCGGGGCCATTCAATGAGCAGTTCTTC. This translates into CASRLRLAGPFNEQFF.